The 16 T cell receptor beta chains presented below share a single source sample, sequenced in a study of shared clonotypes between healthy human individuals. Only in-frame clones appear in the TCRdb table, and some are missing; sequencing was by immunoSEQ multiplex PCR. The sample lists millions of clones; around 90% were seen once. Sequencing used naive CD4+ T cells sorted from blood. The subset denotes: CD45RA+ positively selected. The receptors were sampled from a man between 18 and 35 years old in good health.

V is TRBV15 and J is TRBJ1-3; D perhaps matches TRBD1 (5 bases). The CDR3 loop spans 15 amino acids. V lost 4 bases and J lost 2, with 12 bases in between. Germline CDR1 reads LNHNV; CDR2 reads YYDKDF (reference sequence). CDR3 coding DNA: TGTGCCACCAGCACCGCAGGGACTCCTGGAAACACCATATATTTT. Encoded protein: CATSTAGTPGNTIYF.

This clone was counted once. The chain couples TRBV28 to TRBJ2-5; 7 nucleotides align to TRBD1. The CDR3 sequence is 15 residues long. Germline assignment: CDR1 MDHEN and CDR2 SYDVKM. The ends lost 6 bases at V and 0 bases at J; junction bases unmatched: 7. The DNA of the CDR3 is TGTGCCAGCAGGGGACGGGACAGCTACCAAGAGACCCAGTACTTC. Protein sequence: CASRGRDSYQETQYF.

CDR3 protein: CASSPGQEGNYGYTF. CDR3 DNA sequence: TGTGCCAGCAGCCCGGGACAGGAGGGCAACTATGGCTACACCTTC. The V and J genes are TRBV5-4 and TRBJ1-2; 8 positions match TRBD1. Germline assignment: CDR1 SGHNT and CDR2 YYREEE (reference sequence). The CDR3 totals 15 residues. With V trimmed by 4 bases and J by 2 bases, 7 bases remained unmatched.

The chain joins TRBV28 to TRBJ1-5; perhaps TRBD1 as D (5 bases). Germline V lookup: CDR1 MDHEN, CDR2 SYDVKM. V was cut by 1 base and J by 0 bases, with 13 bases left in between. The CDR3 is made up of 17 amino acids. CDR3 protein: CASSLSPDSNSNQPQHF. CDR3 sequence (DNA): TGTGCCAGCAGTTTATCCCCCGACAGTAATAGCAATCAGCCCCAGCATTTT. Full variable domain (remainder filled in from reference TRBV28 and TRBJ1-5): DVKVTQSSRYLVKRTGEKVFLECVQDMDHENMFWYRQDPGLGLRLIYFSYDVKMKEKGDIPEGYSVSREKKERFSLILESASTNQTSMYLCASSLSPDSNSNQPQHFGDGTRLSIL.

On this clone itself: This sample also contains other DNA sequences that code for the same CDR3. V and J are TRBV19 and TRBJ1-2; D ambiguous. CDR3 length equals 14 residues. V lost 1 base, J lost 0 bases, and 6 bases lay in between. Germline V gives CDR1 LNHDA, CDR2 SQIVND (reference sequence). The CDR3 DNA is TGTGCCAGTAGTATAGGAGGGTCTAACTATGGCTACACCTTC. This gives the protein CASSIGGSNYGYTF.

V gene TRBV19 combines with J gene TRBJ1-2; 7 bases map to TRBD1. Germline CDR1 is LNHDA and CDR2 is SQIVND (reference sequence). This CDR3 region has 13 residues. V lost 10 bases to trimming and J lost 1 base; unmatched junction nucleotides: 6. CDR3: CAISGQDNYGYTF. The CDR3, as DNA: TGTGCCATCTCAGGACAGGATAACTATGGCTACACCTTC.

V and J are TRBV9 and TRBJ2-7, with D perhaps TRBD1 (6 bases). With 4 bases removed from V and 3 bases from J, the gap between germline ends came to 20 bases. The germline CDR1 and CDR2 sequences are SGDLS and YYNGEE. This CDR3 contains 16 residues. CDR3 nucleotide sequence: TGTGCCAGCAGCATTCGACAGGCCAATCCTCTCTACGAGCAGTACTTC. Amino acid sequence: CASSIRQANPLYEQYF.

J is TRBJ1-2 and V is TRBV6-5; no clear D gene. Germline V gene data show CDR1 as MNHEY and CDR2 as SVGAGI. Trimming took 2 bases from V and 6 from J, leaving 10 bases between them. The CDR3 loop spans 13 amino acids. The DNA for the CDR3 is TGTGCCAGCAGTTACGCGCTATTAAATGGCTACACCTTC. This gives the protein CASSYALLNGYTF.

The CDR3 loop reads CASSTAGGLFNEQFF. In DNA form, the CDR3 reads TGTGCCAGCAGCACCGCGGGGGGACTTTTCAATGAGCAGTTCTTC. The gene calls are TRBV5-4 and TRBJ2-1, with TRBD2 identical over 8 bases. The CDR3 sequence is 15 residues long. The J segment lost 6 bases and the V segment lost 4 bases, leaving 9 bases of the junction unmatched. The germline V gene encodes CDR1 SGHNT and CDR2 YYREEE (reference sequence).

The chain couples TRBV7-9 to TRBJ1-3; D not resolved. Deletions cut 8 bases from V and 0 bases from J, with 17 bases between. The CDR3 sequence is 16 residues long. Germline CDR1 SEHNR, CDR2 FQNEAQ (reference sequence). The chain's CDR3 is CASGSPGSLSGNTIYF. The CDR3 DNA follows: TGTGCCAGCGGGAGCCCAGGCTCTCTCTCTGGAAACACCATATATTTT.

The chain uses TRBV14 and TRBJ1-5, with a weak D call TRBD1 (5 bases). This CDR3 contains 14 residues. V was shortened by 1 base and J by 6 bases, with 10 bases between the two germline ends. In germline, CDR1 is SGHDN, CDR2 FVKESK. The DNA for the CDR3 is TGTGCCAGCAGCCAAGGGGGGAACGCTCAGCCCCAGCATTTT. It codes for CASSQGGNAQPQHF.

The sample holds one count of this clone. The rearrangement links TRBV7-9 to TRBJ2-5, with TRBD2 matching over 12 bases. V lost 1 base to trimming and J lost 2 bases; unmatched junction nucleotides: 2. CDR3 size: 16 residues. Germline V lookup: CDR1 SEHNR, CDR2 FQNEAQ (reference sequence). The CDR3 here is CASSLEGLAGQETQYF. CDR3 coding DNA: TGTGCCAGCAGCTTAGAAGGACTAGCGGGGCAAGAGACCCAGTACTTC.

The chain joins TRBV5-1 to TRBJ1-2, with D possibly being TRBD1 (6 bases). Germline V lookup: CDR1 SGHRS, CDR2 YFSETQ. Trimming removed 4 bases from V and 1 base from J, with 11 bases in between. The CDR3 totals 14 residues. Written as DNA, the CDR3 is TGCGCCAGCAGCAAGGACAGTGATAACTATGGCTACACCTTC. As protein: CASSKDSDNYGYTF.

The chain links TRBV6-1 to TRBJ2-3; 7 bases match TRBD2. J lost 8 bases, V lost 0 bases, and 5 bases had no gene match. This CDR3 contains 14 residues. Germline loops: CDR1 MNHNS, CDR2 SASEGT. The CDR3 DNA sequence: TGTGCCAGCAGTGAAGCGCAGCGGGAAGCTACGCAGTATTTT. Protein: CASSEAQREATQYF.

V gene TRBV6-6 combines with J gene TRBJ2-1; D not certain. Per the germline V gene, CDR1 is MNHNY and CDR2 is SVGAGI (reference sequence). CDR3 size: 11 residues. Trimming cost V 4 bases and J 10 bases, with 8 bases left between them. CDR3 DNA: TGTGCCAGCAGTTCCCTGCGGGAGCAGTTCTTC. This translates into CASSSLREQFF.

The CDR3 loop is CAITFRQGYGYTF. CDR3 coding DNA: TGTGCCATCACGTTCCGACAGGGCTATGGCTACACCTTC. The genes are TRBV10-3 and TRBJ1-2, with 7 bases identical to TRBD1. From germline, CDR1 is ENHRY and CDR2 SYGVKD. The trim removed 7 bases at V and 4 bases at J, leaving 6 bases unmatched. This CDR3 spans 13 amino acids.